This T cell receptor beta chain came from a study of shared clonotypes between healthy human individuals. Donors were Caucasian adults residing in Nashville, Tennessee, USA. When samples were unsorted, around 83 million PBMCs were used for genomic DNA. The V segment lost 5 bases and the J segment 0 bases; nucleotides outside the gene matches: 3. The germline V gene encodes CDR1 LNHDA and CDR2 SQIVND (reference sequence). This CDR3 spans 15 amino acids. Sequencing used immunoSEQ multiplex PCR; TCRdb keeps in-frame clones, though not all of them. The table records fewer than 600,000 clones, roughly four fifths of them present only once. This clone was counted once.

Sequences were obtained from PBMCs. J is TRBJ2-5 and V is TRBV19, with 10 nucleotides matching TRBD2. The clonotype was recovered from a woman between 40 and 55 years old in good health. Some clones in this sample may be carry-over from other donors' samples. CDR3 residues: CASSSTSGNQETQYF. The CDR3 DNA sequence: TGTGCCAGTAGTTCCACTAGCGGGAACCAAGAGACCCAGTACTTC.